What follows are 18 T cell receptor beta chains derived from one specimen sequenced in a study of immune evolution from preneoplasia to lung adenocarcinoma. Clones were read by immunoSEQ multiplex PCR, and TCRdb kept only the in-frame ones, dropping some. The sample includes a few thousand clones, roughly 77% seen only once; the top ten take more than 7.5%. Sequenced input: FFPE lung adenocarcinoma in situ tissue. The receptors were gathered from a person aged 60-80 years with lung adenocarcinoma.

The chain uses TRBV7-9 and TRBJ2-7; no reliable D call. Per germline, CDR1 SEHNR and CDR2 FQNEAQ (reference sequence). The ends were cut back, 0 bases at V and 6 bases at J, with 15 bases in the middle. The CDR3 runs to 15 residues. The CDR3 region is CASSLAFGPSGEQYF. The CDR3 coding sequence is TGTGCCAGCAGCTTAGCGTTTGGGCCATCGGGCGAGCAGTACTTC.

This rearrangement joins TRBV6-5 to TRBJ2-7; D remains unclear. Germline V CDR1 and CDR2: MNHEY, SVGAGI. V lost 0 bases and J lost 0, with 6 bases in between. This CDR3 is built from 14 residues. For the CDR3, the DNA is TGTGCCAGCAGTTACTCGCCGAACTCCTACGAGCAGTACTTC. Translated, it gives CASSYSPNSYEQYF.

This clone was seen just once. The chain joins TRBV10-3 to TRBJ1-1; D is perhaps TRBD1 (6 bases). The CDR3 covers 15 residues. V gave up 3 bases and J gave up 1 base, with 12 bases separating them. CDR1 is ENHRY, CDR2 SYGVKD, per germline. This CDR3 reads CAISESTGPNTEAFF. The CDR3 coding sequence is TGTGCCATCAGTGAATCTACAGGGCCGAACACTGAAGCTTTCTTT.

The rearrangement uses TRBV10-3 and TRBJ2-7; 7 nucleotides align to TRBD1. With V trimmed by 2 bases and J by 2 bases, 6 bases remained unmatched. Germline V CDR1 and CDR2: ENHRY, SYGVKD. This CDR3 region has 15 residues. The CDR3 DNA is TGTGCCATCAGTGAGGGGGAGACAGGGACCTACGAGCAGTACTTC. Its protein is CAISEGETGTYEQYF.

This clone was seen more than once but under ten times. The rearrangement links TRBV28 to TRBJ2-2; 8 positions agree with TRBD1. Germline V gives CDR1 MDHEN, CDR2 SYDVKM. The CDR3 covers 17 residues. Germline trimming cut 0 bases from V and 7 bases from J; bases unmatched to any gene: 10. CDR3 residues: CASSLWGQGATGGELFF. CDR3 sequence (DNA): TGTGCCAGCAGTTTATGGGGCCAGGGGGCAACGGGCGGGGAGCTGTTTTTT.

The chain employs TRBV28 and TRBJ2-5, with D perhaps TRBD2 (5 bases). CDR1 and CDR2 from the germline V gene are MDHEN and SYDVKM. This CDR3 comprises 14 residues. Trimming cost V 3 bases and J 5 bases, with 13 bases left between them. CDR3 amino acids: CASSLIGPGETQYF. CDR3 DNA sequence: TGTGCCAGCAGTTTGATAGGGCCGGGGGAGACCCAGTACTTC.

The chain is built from TRBV7-2 and TRBJ1-5; a weak D match, TRBD1 (5 bases). The CDR3 totals 15 residues. Germline V gene data show CDR1 as SGHTA and CDR2 as FQGNSA. V was pared by 5 bases and J by 6 bases, with 17 bases between. Written as DNA, the CDR3 is TGTGCCAGCAGCCTAGTTGGGGGGGAGAGTCAGCCCCAGCATTTT. Its translation is CASSLVGGESQPQHF.

The chain carries TRBV13 and TRBJ1-1; no definite D call. The V gene lost 5 bases and the J gene lost 3 bases, with 16 bases spanning the gap. This CDR3 is 15 amino acids long. Germline lookup yields CDR1 PRHDT and CDR2 FYEKMQ (reference sequence). CDR3 in amino acids: CASSPNRGFDTEAFF. CDR3 in DNA: TGTGCCAGCAGCCCGAATCGGGGTTTTGACACTGAAGCTTTCTTT.

This chain uses TRBV6-6 with TRBJ2-1; 7 bases match TRBD2. From germline, CDR1 is MNHNY and CDR2 SVGAGI (reference sequence). The CDR3 length is 14 residues. The trim removed 10 bases at V and 2 bases at J, leaving 8 bases unmatched. The CDR3 DNA reads as TGTGCCACCGGCCTAGCGGCTCCCTACAATGAGCAGTTCTTC. It yields the protein CATGLAAPYNEQFF.

This clone was observed a few times. The rearrangement links TRBV9 to TRBJ2-2, with D hard to call. V lost 4 bases and J 1 base, leaving 5 bases between the germline ends. This CDR3 region has 13 residues. Germline loops: CDR1 SGDLS, CDR2 YYNGEE. CDR3: CASSRQNTGELFF. CDR3 sequence (DNA): TGTGCCAGCAGCAGACAGAACACCGGGGAGCTGTTTTTT.

The chain recombines TRBV6-5 with TRBJ1-5, with a weak D call TRBD1 (6 bases). CDR1 is MNHEY and CDR2 is SVGAGI in the germline V gene. The CDR3 runs to 13 residues. Trimming pared 6 bases from V and 5 bases from J, leaving 11 bases between. The CDR3 nucleotides are TGTGCCAGCAGCTCACAGGGCGATCAGCCCCAGCATTTT. It encodes CASSSQGDQPQHF.

The chain combines TRBV7-2 with TRBJ2-7, with 12 bases aligning to TRBD2. In germline, CDR1 is SGHTA, CDR2 FQGNSA. J was trimmed by 5 bases and V by 2 bases; bases with no gene match: 1. The CDR3 contains 14 residues. This chain's CDR3 is CASSLLAGGHEQYF. CDR3 in DNA: TGTGCCAGCAGCTTACTAGCGGGGGGGCACGAGCAGTACTTC.

The chain combines TRBV29-1 with TRBJ2-2; D gene uncertain. The germline V and J ends were trimmed by 3 bases and 6 bases, with 11 bases remaining between them. The CDR3 contains 13 residues. Germline V gene data show CDR1 as SQVTM and CDR2 as ANQGSEA. The CDR3 bases are TGCAGCGTTGATGGGCTACACCCCGGGGAGCTGTTTTTT. It yields the protein CSVDGLHPGELFF.

A remark on this clone: Germline is not matched at one junction end, which may reflect a read error. The chain has TRBV11-3 and TRBJ1-6, with D uncertain. This CDR3 has 16 amino acids. Germline assignment: CDR1 SGHNT and CDR2 YENEEA. CDR3 in DNA: TGTGCCAGCAGCTTAGATGAGGACTCCTACAATTCACCCCTCCACTTT. Its translation: CASSLDEDSYNSPLHF.

The CDR3 DNA follows: TGTGCCAGCAGTTTAACGACAGGGAATTTAGGTGGCTACACCTTC. This gives the protein CASSLTTGNLGGYTF. The chain employs TRBV28 and TRBJ1-2; 7 bases fit TRBD1. The V and J ends lost 2 bases and 7 bases, in that order; junction bases with no gene match: 10. Looked up from germline, CDR1 is MDHEN and CDR2 is SYDVKM. The CDR3 extends over 15 amino acids.

The V call is TRBV18, the J call TRBJ1-2, with a tentative D call TRBD1 (5 bases). V was pared by 3 bases and J by 4 bases, with 15 bases between. CDR1 and CDR2 from the germline V gene are KGHSH and LQKENI. This CDR3 is 15 amino acids long. The CDR3 nucleotides read TGTGCCAGCTCACCGCGGACCCAGGGATCCTATGGCTACACCTTC. Encoded protein: CASSPRTQGSYGYTF.

The gene calls are TRBV25-1 and TRBJ1-4; 9 bases agree with TRBD1. Germline V lookup: CDR1 MGHDK, CDR2 SYGVNS. The CDR3 consists of 16 residues. V shed 0 bases and J 7 bases; nucleotides not matched to a gene: 6. The CDR3 reads CASSEYRTGVGEKLFF. The DNA for the CDR3 is TGTGCCAGCAGTGAATATAGGACAGGGGTTGGTGAAAAACTGTTTTTT.

This clone came up a few times. The rearrangement links TRBV18 to TRBJ2-7, with D hard to call. The ends were cut back, 3 bases at V and 5 bases at J, with 11 bases in the middle. The V gene's germline CDR1 is KGHSH and CDR2 LQKENI. The CDR3 is made up of 13 amino acids. The DNA for the CDR3 is TGTGCCAGCTCACCCTCTTACCGGGACGAGCAGTACTTC. Its protein product is CASSPSYRDEQYF.